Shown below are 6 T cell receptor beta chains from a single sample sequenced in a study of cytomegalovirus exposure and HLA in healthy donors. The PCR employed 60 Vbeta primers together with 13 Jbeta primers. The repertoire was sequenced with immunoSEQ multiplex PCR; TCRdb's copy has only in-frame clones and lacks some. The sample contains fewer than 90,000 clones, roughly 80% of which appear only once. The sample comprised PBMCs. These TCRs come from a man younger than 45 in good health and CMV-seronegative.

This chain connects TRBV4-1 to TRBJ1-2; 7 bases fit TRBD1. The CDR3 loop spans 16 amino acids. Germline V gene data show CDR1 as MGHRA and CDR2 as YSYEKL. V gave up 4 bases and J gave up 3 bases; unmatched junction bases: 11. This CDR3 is CASSRVDRRVYYGYTF. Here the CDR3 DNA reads TGCGCCAGCAGCCGAGTGGACAGGCGGGTATACTATGGCTACACCTTC.

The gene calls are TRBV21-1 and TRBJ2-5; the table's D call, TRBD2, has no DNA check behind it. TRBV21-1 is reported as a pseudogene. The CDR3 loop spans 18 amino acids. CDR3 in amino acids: CASSQDLLAGGLSETQYF. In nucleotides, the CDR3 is TGTGCCAGCAGCCAGGACCTTCTAGCGGGAGGTCTGTCCGAGACCCAGTACTTC.

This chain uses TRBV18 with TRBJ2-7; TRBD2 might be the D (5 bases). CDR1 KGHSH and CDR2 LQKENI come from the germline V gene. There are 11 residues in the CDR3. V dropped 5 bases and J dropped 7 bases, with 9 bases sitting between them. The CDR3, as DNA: TGTGCCAGCTCAGTACCGGGAGAGCAGTACTTC. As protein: CASSVPGEQYF.

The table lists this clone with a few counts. In nucleotides, the CDR3 is TGTGCCAGCAGCTTAGGCGGGGGACAAAAACTGTTTTTT. Translation: CASSLGGGQKLFF. The chain has TRBV7-9 and TRBJ1-4; the D gene is possibly TRBD1 (5 bases). This CDR3 spans 13 amino acids. V lost 1 base and J lost 9, with 9 bases in between. CDR1 is SEHNR, CDR2 FQNEAQ, per germline (reference sequence).

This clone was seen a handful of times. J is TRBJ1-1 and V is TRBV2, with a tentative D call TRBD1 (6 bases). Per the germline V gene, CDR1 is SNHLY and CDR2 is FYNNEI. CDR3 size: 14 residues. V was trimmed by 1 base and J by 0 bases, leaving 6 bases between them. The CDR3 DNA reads TGTGCCAGCAGTGAAGACAGGGTGAACACTGAAGCTTTCTTT. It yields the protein CASSEDRVNTEAFF.

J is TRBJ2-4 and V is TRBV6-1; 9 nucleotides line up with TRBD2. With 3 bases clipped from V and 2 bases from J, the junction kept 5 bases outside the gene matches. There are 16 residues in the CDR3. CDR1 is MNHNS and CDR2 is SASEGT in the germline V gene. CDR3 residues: CASSENSGGTKNIQYF. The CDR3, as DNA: TGTGCCAGCAGTGAGAATAGCGGGGGAACCAAAAACATTCAGTACTTC.